This T cell receptor (beta chain) emerged from a study of T cells in Graves' hyperthyroidism and ophthalmopathy. Study outcomes and limitations: A model built on 13 V-J features separated ophthalmopathy from stable hyperthyroidism. Expanded thyroid clonotypes (above 0.001) were mostly also found in blood.

Amplification of TCR beta CDR3 regions was performed using RNA transcripts as template. TCR CDR3 regions were first amplified by RT-PCR with HTBI primers. TCRdb passed the multiplex PCR reads through MiXCR, listing each CDR3 protein once. The sample has roughly 240,000 distinct CDR3 sequences, around 17% seen once; the top ten hold around 30%. The V segment lost 7 bases and the J segment 2 bases; nucleotides outside the gene matches: 19. The CDR3 extends over 17 amino acids. Germline V gives CDR1 DFQATT, CDR2 SNEGSKA (reference sequence). Diagnosis relied on clinical symptoms, serum thyroxine and TRAb, thyroid ultrasound and orbital computed tomography. This clonotype was recorded many times. The target antigen is unknown.

The origin of this receptor is a woman aged 18-35 years with Graves' ophthalmopathy. Sequencing was performed on blood. The chain carries TRBV20-1 and TRBJ1-2; 7 bases align to TRBD1. The CDR3 loop reads CSVRKEETKTGNYGYTF. CDR3 bases: TGCAGTGTCCGAAAAGAGGAAACAAAGACAGGGAACTATGGCTACACCTTC.